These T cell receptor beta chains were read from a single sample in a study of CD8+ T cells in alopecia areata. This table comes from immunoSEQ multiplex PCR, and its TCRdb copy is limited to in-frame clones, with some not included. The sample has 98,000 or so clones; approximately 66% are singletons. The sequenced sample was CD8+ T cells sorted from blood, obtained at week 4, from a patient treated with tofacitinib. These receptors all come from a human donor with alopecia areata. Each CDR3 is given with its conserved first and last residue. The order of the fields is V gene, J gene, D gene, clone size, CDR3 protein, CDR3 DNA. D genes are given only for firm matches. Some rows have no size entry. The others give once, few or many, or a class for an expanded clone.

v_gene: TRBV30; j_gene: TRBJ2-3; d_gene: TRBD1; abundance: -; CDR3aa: CAWSLTGGTDTQYF; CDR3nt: TGTGCCTGGAGTCTGACAGGGGGCACAGATACGCAGTATTTT
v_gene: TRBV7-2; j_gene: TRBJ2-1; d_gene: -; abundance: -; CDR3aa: CASNSATYNEQFF; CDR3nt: TGTGCCAGCAATAGCGCGACGTACAATGAGCAGTTCTTC
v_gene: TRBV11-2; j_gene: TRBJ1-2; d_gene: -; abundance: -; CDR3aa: CASSSRRDGYTF; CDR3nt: TGTGCCAGCAGCTCAAGACGTGATGGCTACACCTTC
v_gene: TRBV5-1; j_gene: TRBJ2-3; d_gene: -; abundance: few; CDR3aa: CASSGHPGLTYTDTQYF; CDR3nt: TGCGCCAGCAGCGGACACCCAGGACTGACATACACAGATACGCAGTATTTT
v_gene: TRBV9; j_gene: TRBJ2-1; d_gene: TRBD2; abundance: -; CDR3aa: CASSPAGLSYNEQFF; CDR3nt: TGTGCCAGCAGCCCAGCGGGACTATCCTACAATGAGCAGTTCTTC
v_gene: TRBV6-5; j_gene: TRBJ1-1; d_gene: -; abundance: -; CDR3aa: CASSVGTGEAFF; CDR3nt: TGTGCCAGCAGTGTTGGAACAGGTGAAGCTTTCTTT
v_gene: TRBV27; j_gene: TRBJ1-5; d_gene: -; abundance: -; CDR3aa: CASSLLGYSNQPQHF; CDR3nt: TGTGCCAGCAGTTTGTTGGGGTATAGCAATCAGCCCCAGCATTTT
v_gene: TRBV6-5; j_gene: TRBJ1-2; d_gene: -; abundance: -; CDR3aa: CASSYYVPPNYGYTF; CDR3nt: TGTGCCAGCAGTTACTATGTGCCTCCCAACTATGGCTACACCTTC
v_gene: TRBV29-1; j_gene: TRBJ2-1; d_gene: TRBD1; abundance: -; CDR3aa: CSAGQGNYNEQFF; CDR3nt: TGCAGCGCGGGACAGGGAAACTACAATGAGCAGTTCTTC
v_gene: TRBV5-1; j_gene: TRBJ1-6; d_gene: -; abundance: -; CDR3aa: CASSWASAGYNSPLHF; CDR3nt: TGCGCCAGCAGCTGGGCCTCAGCAGGGTATAATTCACCCCTCCACTTT